The clone carrying this T cell receptor beta chain appeared many times. TCRdb called the 5' RACE reads again in MiXCR, with one record for every CDR3 protein. The sample contains a few hundred thousand distinct CDR3 sequences, roughly a tenth of which appear only once. The data were taken from a study of CD8 T cells in ankylosing spondylitis. V trimming: 0 bases; J trimming: 3 bases; junction bases outside the gene matches: 6. Germline CDR1 reads SGHDT; CDR2 reads YYEEEE. The CDR3 totals 16 residues. The chain carries TRBV5-6 and TRBJ2-1, with 7 positions matching TRBD2. The receptor's source is a male donor with ankylosing spondylitis or in good health (not recorded which). Sequenced input: blood, either unsorted or a sorted T cell fraction (not recorded which). The CDR3 nucleotides are TGTGCCAGCAGCTTGGGGGGTGGCGGGGGCTACAATGAGCAGTTCTTC. Protein: CASSLGGGGGYNEQFF. Full variable domain (remainder filled in from reference TRBV5-6 and TRBJ2-1): DAGVTQSPTHLIKTRGQQVTLRCSPKSGHDTVSWYQQALGQGPQFIFQYYEEEERQRGNFPDRFSGHQFPNYSSELNVNALLLGDSALYLCASSLGGGGGYNEQFFGPGTRLTVL.